The present TCR beta chain was sequenced within a study of blood T cell repertoires in COVID-19. Turning to the study itself: The United States, Italy and Spain provided the acute and convalescent COVID-19 samples.

The repertoire was sequenced with immunoSEQ multiplex PCR; TCRdb's copy has only in-frame clones and lacks some. This sample has about 250,000 clones, with around 83% found just once. The CDR3 runs 15 residues. Per the germline V gene, CDR1 is MNHNS and CDR2 is SASEGT. Between the trimmed V and J ends, which lost 0 bases and 2 bases, there was a span of 11 bases. Source material: peripheral blood. The sequence derives from a man older than 75 with acute or convalescent COVID-19. The rearrangement uses TRBV6-1 and TRBJ2-7; TRBD2 might be the D (6 bases). The CDR3: CASSEAGTGAYEQYF. The CDR3 nucleotides read TGTGCCAGCAGTGAAGCCGGGACTGGGGCCTACGAGCAGTACTTC.